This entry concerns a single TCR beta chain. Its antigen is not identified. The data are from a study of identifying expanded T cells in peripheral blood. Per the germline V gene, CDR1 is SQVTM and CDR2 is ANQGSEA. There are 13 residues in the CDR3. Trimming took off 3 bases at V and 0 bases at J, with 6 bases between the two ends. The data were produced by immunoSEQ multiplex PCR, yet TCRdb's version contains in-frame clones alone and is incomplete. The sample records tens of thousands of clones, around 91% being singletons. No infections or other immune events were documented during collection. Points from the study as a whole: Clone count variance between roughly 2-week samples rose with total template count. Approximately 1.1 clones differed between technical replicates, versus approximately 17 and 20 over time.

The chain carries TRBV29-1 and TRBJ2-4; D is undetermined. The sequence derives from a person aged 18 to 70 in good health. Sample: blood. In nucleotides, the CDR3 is TGCAGCGTTGACAGGCTAGCCAAAAACATTCAGTACTTC. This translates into CSVDRLAKNIQYF.